This T cell receptor (beta chain) appears in the sequencing data of a study of shared clonotypes between healthy human individuals. At the level of the study: Those who served as donors were two women and a few men between the ages of 18 and 49. Three plates each covered CD4 naive and memory; CD8 naive two, CD8 memory one.

The CDR3 extends over 18 amino acids. CDR1 and CDR2 from the germline V gene are KGHSH and LQKENI. Trimming left V 7 bases short and J 2 bases short, with 23 bases between. The deep-level immunoSEQ assay was used. Sequencing was performed with immunoSEQ multiplex PCR; in TCRdb, only in-frame clones are kept and a portion is missing. The sample carries around 180,000 clones, just under 95% recorded once. The investigators split CD4+ cells into a CD45RA+ naive subset and a CD45RA-negative memory subset. Sequenced material: naive CD4+ T cells sorted from blood. Subset: CD45RA+ positively selected. The receptor was derived from a woman under 40 in good health. The chain carries TRBV18 and TRBJ2-2; perhaps TRBD1 as D (6 bases). CDR3 region: CASWANPGRTANTGELFF. The CDR3, as DNA: TGTGCCAGCTGGGCAAATCCAGGTCGGACAGCTAACACCGGGGAGCTGTTTTTT.